This T cell receptor (beta chain) stems from a study of T cells in Graves' hyperthyroidism and ophthalmopathy. The V end was cut by 5 bases, the J end by 0 bases, with 10 bases between. There are 14 residues in the CDR3. Germline V gene sequence: CDR1 SGHTA, CDR2 FQGNSA. Amplification yielded TCR beta CDR3 regions, with RNA transcripts as the source. An initial round of RT-PCR targeting the TCR CDR3 relied on the HTBI primer set. Each CDR3 protein gets one entry after TCRdb re-called the multiplex PCR reads with MiXCR. This sample has approximately 530,000 distinct CDR3 sequences, with over 15% found just once.

This TCR came from a woman between 18 and 29 years old with Graves' hyperthyroidism. The specimen was blood. This chain uses TRBV7-2 with TRBJ1-1; D gene ambiguous. In DNA form, the CDR3 reads TGTGCCAGCAGCCCTGGACCGGTGAACACTGAAGCTTTCTTT. This codes for CASSPGPVNTEAFF.